The clone carrying this T cell receptor (beta chain) turned up a few times. Its matching antigen is unknown. Unique-molecular-identifier-tagged TCR beta cDNA libraries were used. TCRdb used MiXCR to reprocess the PCR reads, holding one entry per CDR3 protein. The profile covers 650,000 to 900,000 distinct CDR3 sequences, with about 43% appearing a single time and 4% to 5% taken by the ten largest. The sample originates from a study of post-analysis software for immune sequencing data. Background on the study: Recorded subtypes: relapsing-remitting, secondary progressive, progressive-relapsing; some patients unannotated.

Whole-study results and caveats: Samples from a shared batch, those prepared together, strongly co-clustered by F measure. Multiple sclerosis patients had significantly lower normalized Chao1 diversity than controls. Comparison of patients with controls showed roughly five TRBV segments more frequent in patients, TRBV5-6, TRBV5-1 and TRBV20-1 among them.

V lost 4 bases to trimming and J lost 2 bases, with 14 bases between them. CDR1 and CDR2 (germline): SQVTM, ANQGSEA. The CDR3 extends over 14 amino acids. The chain employs TRBV29-1 and TRBJ1-1; D call uncertain. Specimen: blood. This TCR came from a girl aged 10-17 years with multiple sclerosis. CDR3 nucleotide sequence: TGCAGCGTTGCGAGGCGGGCAGACAACACTGAAGCTTTCTTT. This sequence encodes CSVARRADNTEAFF.